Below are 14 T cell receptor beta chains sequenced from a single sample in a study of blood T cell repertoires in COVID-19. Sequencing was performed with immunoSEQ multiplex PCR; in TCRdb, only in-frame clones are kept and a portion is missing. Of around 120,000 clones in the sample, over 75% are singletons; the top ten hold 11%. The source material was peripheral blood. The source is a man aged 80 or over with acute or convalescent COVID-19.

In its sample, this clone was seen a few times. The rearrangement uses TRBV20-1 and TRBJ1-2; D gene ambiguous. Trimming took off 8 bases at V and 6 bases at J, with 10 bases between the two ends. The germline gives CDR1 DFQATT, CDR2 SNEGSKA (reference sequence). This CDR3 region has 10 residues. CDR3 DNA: TGCAGTTGGGCCCTTGATGGCTACACCTTC. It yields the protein CSWALDGYTF.

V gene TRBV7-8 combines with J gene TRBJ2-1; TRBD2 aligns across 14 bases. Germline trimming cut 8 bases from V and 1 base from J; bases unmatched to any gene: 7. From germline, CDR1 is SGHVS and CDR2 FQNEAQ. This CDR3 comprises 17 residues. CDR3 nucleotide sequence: TGTGCCAGCCGACTAGCGGGGGGGCCTGGGTCCTACAATGAGCAGTTCTTC. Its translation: CASRLAGGPGSYNEQFF.

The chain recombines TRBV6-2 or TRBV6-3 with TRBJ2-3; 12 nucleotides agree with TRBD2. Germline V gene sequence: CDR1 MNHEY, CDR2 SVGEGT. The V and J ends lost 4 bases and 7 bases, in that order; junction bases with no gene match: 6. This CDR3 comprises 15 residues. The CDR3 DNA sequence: TGTGCCAGCAGTTTTTCTAGCGGGAGGGCCAATACGCAGTATTTT. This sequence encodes CASSFSSGRANTQYF.

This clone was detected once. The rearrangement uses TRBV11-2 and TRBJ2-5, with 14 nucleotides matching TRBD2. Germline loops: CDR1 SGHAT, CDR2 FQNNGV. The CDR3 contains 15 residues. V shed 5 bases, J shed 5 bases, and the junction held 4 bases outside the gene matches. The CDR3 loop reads CASSPTSGGAETQYF. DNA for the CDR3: TGTGCCAGCAGCCCGACTAGCGGGGGGGCCGAGACCCAGTACTTC.

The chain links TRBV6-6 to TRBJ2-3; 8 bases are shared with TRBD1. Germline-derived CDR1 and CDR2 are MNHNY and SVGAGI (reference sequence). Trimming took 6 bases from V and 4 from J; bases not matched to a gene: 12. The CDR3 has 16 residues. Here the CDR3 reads CASRPTGGSSADTQYF. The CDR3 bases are TGTGCCAGCAGGCCCACAGGGGGTAGTTCGGCAGATACGCAGTATTTT.

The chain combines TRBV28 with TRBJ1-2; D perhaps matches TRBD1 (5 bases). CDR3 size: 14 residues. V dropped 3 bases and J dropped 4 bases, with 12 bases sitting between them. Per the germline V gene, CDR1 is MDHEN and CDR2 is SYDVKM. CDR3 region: CASSFAGWGYGYTF. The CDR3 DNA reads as TGTGCCAGCAGTTTTGCAGGGTGGGGCTATGGCTACACCTTC.

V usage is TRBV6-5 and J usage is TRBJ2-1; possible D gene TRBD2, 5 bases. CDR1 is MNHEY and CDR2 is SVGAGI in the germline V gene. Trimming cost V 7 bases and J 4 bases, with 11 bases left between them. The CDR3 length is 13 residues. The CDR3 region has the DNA TGTGCCAGCACCCTAGCAGATTACAATGAGCAGTTCTTC. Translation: CASTLADYNEQFF.

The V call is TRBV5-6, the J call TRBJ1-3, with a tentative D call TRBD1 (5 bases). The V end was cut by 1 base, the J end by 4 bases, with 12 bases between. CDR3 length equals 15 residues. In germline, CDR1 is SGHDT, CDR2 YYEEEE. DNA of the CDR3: TGTGCCAGCAGCTTGCTAGCGGGGGACGGAAACACCATATATTTT. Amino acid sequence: CASSLLAGDGNTIYF. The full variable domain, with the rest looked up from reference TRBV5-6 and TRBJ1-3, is DAGVTQSPTHLIKTRGQQVTLRCSPKSGHDTVSWYQQALGQGPQFIFQYYEEEERQRGNFPDRFSGHQFPNYSSELNVNALLLGDSALYLCASSLLAGDGNTIYFGEGSWLTVV.

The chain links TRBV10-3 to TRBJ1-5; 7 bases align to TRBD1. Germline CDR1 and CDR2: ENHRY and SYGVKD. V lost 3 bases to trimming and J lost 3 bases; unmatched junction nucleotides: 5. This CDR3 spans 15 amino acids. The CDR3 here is CAISEETGNNQPQHF. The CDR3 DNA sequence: TGTGCCATCAGTGAAGAGACAGGGAACAATCAGCCCCAGCATTTT.

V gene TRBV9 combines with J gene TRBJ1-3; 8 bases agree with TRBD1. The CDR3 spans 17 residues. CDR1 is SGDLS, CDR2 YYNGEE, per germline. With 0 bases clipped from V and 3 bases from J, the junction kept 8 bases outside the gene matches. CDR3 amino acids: CASSVAMDREYGNTIYF. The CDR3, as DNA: TGTGCCAGCAGCGTAGCGATGGACAGGGAGTATGGAAACACCATATATTTT.

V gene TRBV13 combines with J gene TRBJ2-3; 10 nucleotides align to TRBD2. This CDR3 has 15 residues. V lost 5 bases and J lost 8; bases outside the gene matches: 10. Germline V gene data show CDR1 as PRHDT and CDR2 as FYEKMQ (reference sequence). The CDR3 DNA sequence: TGTGCCAGCAGCCCCCGGATAGCGGGGGGCCTTACGCAGTATTTT. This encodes CASSPRIAGGLTQYF.

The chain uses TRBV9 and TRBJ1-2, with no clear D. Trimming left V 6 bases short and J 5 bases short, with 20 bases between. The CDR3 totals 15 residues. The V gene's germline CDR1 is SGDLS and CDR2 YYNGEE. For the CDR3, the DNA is TGTGCCAGCACCCCCGGTTTGGAGGCCTGGTATGGCTACACCTTC. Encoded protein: CASTPGLEAWYGYTF.

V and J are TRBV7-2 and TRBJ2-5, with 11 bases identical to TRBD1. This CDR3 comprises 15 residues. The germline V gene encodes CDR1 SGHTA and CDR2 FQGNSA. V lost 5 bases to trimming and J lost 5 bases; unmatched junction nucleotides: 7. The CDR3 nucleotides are TGTGCCAGCAGCCCCAATGGACAGGGGGCCGAGACCCAGTACTTC. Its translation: CASSPNGQGAETQYF.

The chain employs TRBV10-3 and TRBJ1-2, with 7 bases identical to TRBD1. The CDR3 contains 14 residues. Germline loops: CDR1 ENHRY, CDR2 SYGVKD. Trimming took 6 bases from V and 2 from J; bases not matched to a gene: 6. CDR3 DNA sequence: TGTGCCATCAGACCCGGGACAGAAAACTATGGCTACACCTTC. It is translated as CAIRPGTENYGYTF.